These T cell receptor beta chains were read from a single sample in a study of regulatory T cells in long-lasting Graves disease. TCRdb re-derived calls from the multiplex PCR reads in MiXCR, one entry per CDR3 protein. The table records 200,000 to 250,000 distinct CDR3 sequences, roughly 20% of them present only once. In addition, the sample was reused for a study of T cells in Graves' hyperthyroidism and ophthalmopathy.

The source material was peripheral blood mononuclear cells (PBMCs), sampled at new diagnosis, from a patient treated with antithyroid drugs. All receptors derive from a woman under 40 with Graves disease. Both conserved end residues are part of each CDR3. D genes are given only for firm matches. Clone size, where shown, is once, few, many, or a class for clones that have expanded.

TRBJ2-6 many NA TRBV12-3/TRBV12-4 TGTGCCAGCAGCCCCGGACAACCTGGGGCCAACGTCCTGACTTTC CASSPGQPGANVLTF
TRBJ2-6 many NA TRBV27 TGTGCCAGCAGTTCTCCGGGACCGTTCTTCTCTGGGGCCAACGTCCTGACTTTC CASSSPGPFFSGANVLTF
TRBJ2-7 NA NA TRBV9 TGTGCCAGCACCTTTGGGGACTCTTTTCGGGAGCAGTACTTC CASTFGDSFREQYF
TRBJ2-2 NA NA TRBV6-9 TGTGCCAGCAGTTACTATTGGGACTCCGCAACCGGGGAGCTGTTTTTT CASSYYWDSATGELFF
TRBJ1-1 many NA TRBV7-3 TGTGCCAGCAGCTTTAAAGATTACACTGAAGCTTTCTTT CASSFKDYTEAFF
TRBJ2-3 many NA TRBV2 TGTGCCAGCAGTCCCGGGACGGAGAGCACAGATACGCAGTATTTT CASSPGTESTDTQYF
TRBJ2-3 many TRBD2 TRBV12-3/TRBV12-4 TGTGCCAGCAGTTTTAAGCGGGGGGGCGGTACGCAGTATTTT CASSFKRGGGTQYF
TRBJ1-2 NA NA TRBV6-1 TGTGCCAGCAGTGAAGCGCTTAATGGAGGGGGTAACTATGGCTACACCTTC CASSEALNGGGNYGYTF
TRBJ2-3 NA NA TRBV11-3 TGTGCCAGCAGCTGGACGCAGAGCACAGATACGCAGTATTTT CASSWTQSTDTQYF
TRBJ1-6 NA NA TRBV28 TGTGCCAGCAGGCCCGGGACCCTTGTAACACCCCTCCACTTT CASRPGTLVTPLHF
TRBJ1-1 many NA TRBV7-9 TGTGCCAGCAGCCCCCAGGGGCTAAGGGACACTGAAGCTTTCTTT CASSPQGLRDTEAFF
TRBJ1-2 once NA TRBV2 TGTGCCAGCAGAGGAGGGGCAGGGGAAAACTATGGCTACACCTTC CASRGGAGENYGYTF
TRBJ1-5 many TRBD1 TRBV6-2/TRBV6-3 TGTGCCAGCAGTCCGACAGGGGGAACGAATCAGCCCCAGCATTTT CASSPTGGTNQPQHF
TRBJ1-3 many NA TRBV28 TGTGCCAGCGGGACGGCCTTCTCTGGAAACACCATATATTTT CASGTAFSGNTIYF
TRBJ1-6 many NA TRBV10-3 TGTGCCATCAGCGGACGCGTAGGAAATTCACCCCTCCACTTT CAISGRVGNSPLHF
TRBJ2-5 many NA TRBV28 TGTGCCAGCAGCCCTAGGGGATCAGGGGCGACGGAGACCCAGTACTTC CASSPRGSGATETQYF
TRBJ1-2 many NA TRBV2 TGTGCCAGCAGTCCGGGACATAACTTCTATGGCTACACCTTC CASSPGHNFYGYTF
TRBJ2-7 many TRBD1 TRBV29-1 TGCAGCGTTGAAATGGACAGGGGGTACGAGCAGTACTTC CSVEMDRGYEQYF
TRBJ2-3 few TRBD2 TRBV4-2 TGTGCCAGCAGCCAAGATGTAGCGGGGGGCACAGATACGCAGTATTTT CASSQDVAGGTDTQYF
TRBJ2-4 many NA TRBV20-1 TGCAGTGCTTCTAGGGGGGTAGCCAAAAACATTCAGTACTTC CSASRGVAKNIQYF
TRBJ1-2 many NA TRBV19 TGTGCCAGTACTAATCTCCAGGGCTATGGCTACACCTTC CASTNLQGYGYTF
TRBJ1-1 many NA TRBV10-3 TGTGCCATCAGTGACGGGGGGCGGAGGGGAAACACTGAAGCTTTCTTT CAISDGGRRGNTEAFF
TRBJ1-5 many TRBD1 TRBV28 TGTGCCAGCCGACTCTTGGGACAGGGAGATCAGCCCCAGCATTTT CASRLLGQGDQPQHF
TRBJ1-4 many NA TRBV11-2 TGTGCCAGCAGCCAACGGACGGATACGGGTGAAAAACTGTTTTTT CASSQRTDTGEKLFF
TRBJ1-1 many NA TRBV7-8 TGTGCCAGCAGCTATGGACAGATGAACACTGAAGCTTTCTTT CASSYGQMNTEAFF
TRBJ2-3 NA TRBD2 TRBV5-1 TGCGCCAGCAGCTTTGGGACTAGCGGGAGTGGTAATACGCAGTATTTT CASSFGTSGSGNTQYF
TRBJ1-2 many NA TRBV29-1 TGCAGCGTTGAGAGCTACACCTTC CSVESYTF
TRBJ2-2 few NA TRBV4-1 TGCGCCAGCAGCCTTCGACTAGAGCCGAGGTCCGGGGAGCTGTTTTTT CASSLRLEPRSGELFF
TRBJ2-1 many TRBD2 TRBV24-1 TGTGCCACCAGTGATGTACACGGGACTAGCGGTAACAATGAGCAGTTCTTC CATSDVHGTSGNNEQFF
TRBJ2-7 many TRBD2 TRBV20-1 TGCAGTGCTATACCAACCGGGACTAGCGGGGGGTCTTTC CSAIPTGTSGGSF
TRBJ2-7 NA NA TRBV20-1 TGCAGTGCTAGCGTGCCGAGGGCGGTCTACGAGCAGTACTTC CSASVPRAVYEQYF
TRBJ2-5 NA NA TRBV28 TGTGCCAGCAGCATCACCTCCGGGTGTATGCTGGAGGCCCAGTACTTC CASSITSGCMLEAQYF
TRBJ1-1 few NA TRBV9 TGTGCCAGCAGCCCAGGGCTTAGTTCGGACACTGAAGCTTTCTTT CASSPGLSSDTEAFF
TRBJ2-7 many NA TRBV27 TGTGCCAGCAGTTTAAACCGCCTTCACTACTACGAGCAGTACTTC CASSLNRLHYYEQYF
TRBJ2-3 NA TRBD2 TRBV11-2 TGTGCCAGCAGCCCTCTCTTTAGCGGGGGAACAGATACGCAGTATTTT CASSPLFSGGTDTQYF
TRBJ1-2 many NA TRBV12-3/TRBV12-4 TGTGCCAGCAGTGGGGGGAGGTGGGGAGGGATGATCTATGGCTACACCTTC CASSGGRWGGMIYGYTF
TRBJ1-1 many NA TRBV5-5 TGTGCCAGCATGGGGGGATACCATGACGTGAACACTGAAGCTTTCTTT CASMGGYHDVNTEAFF
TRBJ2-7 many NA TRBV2 TGTGCCAGCAGTGGACCGCAGGGCTACCACGAGCAGTACTTC CASSGPQGYHEQYF
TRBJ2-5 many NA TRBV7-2 TGTGCCAGCAGCTTAGCGCAGGGGGGAGGAGAGACCCAGTACTTC CASSLAQGGGETQYF
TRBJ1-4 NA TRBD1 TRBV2 TGTGCCAGCAGCGTCCCCGGGACAGCTAATGAAAAACTGTTTTTT CASSVPGTANEKLFF
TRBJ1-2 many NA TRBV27 TGTGCCAGCAGTTCTTCTAACTCTTATGGCTACACCTTC CASSSSNSYGYTF
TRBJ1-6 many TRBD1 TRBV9 TGTGCCAGCGCGGTGACAGGGAATTCACCCCTCCACTTT CASAVTGNSPLHF
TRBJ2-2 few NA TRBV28 TGTGCCAGCAGTTTCACAGCGAACACCGGGGAGCTGTTTTTT CASSFTANTGELFF
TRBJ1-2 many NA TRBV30 TGTGCCTGGAGTCCTACCGGACAGTCCTATGGCTACACCTTC CAWSPTGQSYGYTF
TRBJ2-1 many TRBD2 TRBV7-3 TGTGCCAGCAGCTTACTAGCGGGGCATGAGCAGTTCTTC CASSLLAGHEQFF